The entry below gives a single T cell receptor (beta chain) sequence along with its context. The data belong to a study of cytomegalovirus exposure and HLA in healthy donors. PCR was performed using 60 Vbeta and 13 Jbeta primers. Profiling relied on immunoSEQ multiplex PCR, and the TCRdb table lists in-frame clones only, not all of them. The repertoire table contains around 210,000 clones. The specimen was PBMCs. The sequence came from a girl aged 2-10 years in good health and CMV-seropositive.

CDR3 coding DNA: TGTGCCACCAGCAGACTAATACTTGAGGACAGGGCCAATGGCTACACCTTC. It encodes CATSRLILEDRANGYTF. This sequence joins TRBV15 and TRBJ1-2; TRBD1 aligns across 8 bases. V gave up 2 bases and J gave up 6 bases; unmatched junction bases: 14. The CDR3 is 17 amino acids. Germline V gives CDR1 LNHNV, CDR2 YYDKDF (reference sequence).